These 8 T cell receptor beta chains were all obtained from the same sample, sequenced in a study of OX40 agonist ivuxolimab in advanced cancers. The data were produced by immunoSEQ multiplex PCR, yet TCRdb's version contains in-frame clones alone and is incomplete. Here the sample spans some 84,000 clones, about 90% being singletons. The input for sequencing was CD4+ or CD8+ T cells sorted from blood, taken in a trial of the OX40 agonist ivuxolimab. The receptors shown here come from an adult with an advanced solid tumor such as melanoma, head and neck, liver or kidney cancer.

The genes are TRBV14 and TRBJ2-1, with D perhaps TRBD1 (5 bases). Germline lookup yields CDR1 SGHDN and CDR2 FVKESK. There are 16 residues in the CDR3. V lost 1 base and J lost 5, with 15 bases in between. In DNA form, the CDR3 reads TGTGCCAGCAGCCAAGTAGGGGTACCAAAACACAATGAGCAGTTCTTC. Translated, it gives CASSQVGVPKHNEQFF.

V is TRBV14 and J is TRBJ1-1; TRBD1 is a possible D gene (6 bases). Germline V lookup: CDR1 SGHDN, CDR2 FVKESK. V lost 4 bases to trimming and J lost 3 bases, with 9 bases between them. This CDR3 is built from 13 residues. The CDR3 DNA follows: TGTGCCAGCAGCCTTTACAGGGACACTGAAGCTTTCTTT. Translated: CASSLYRDTEAFF. Variable domain in full (rest from reference TRBV14 and TRBJ1-1): EAGVTQFPSHSVIEKGQTVTLRCDPISGHDNLYWYRRVMGKEIKFLLHFVKESKQDESGMPNNRFLAERTGGTYSTLKVQPAELEDSGVYFCASSLYRDTEAFFGQGTRLTVV.

V gene TRBV27 combines with J gene TRBJ2-3; D ambiguous. The CDR3 sequence is 14 residues long. Germline lookup yields CDR1 MNHEY and CDR2 SMNVEV (reference sequence). V lost 4 bases, J lost 4 bases, and 12 bases lay in between. The CDR3 DNA sequence: TGTGCCAGCAGTTGGGGTCCCTCCGCAGATACGCAGTATTTT. Translated, it gives CASSWGPSADTQYF.

The chain employs TRBV27 and TRBJ2-7; maybe TRBD1 (6 bases). V lost 6 bases to trimming and J lost 2 bases, with 14 bases between them. The V gene's germline CDR1 is MNHEY and CDR2 SMNVEV (reference sequence). This CDR3 region has 14 residues. The CDR3 DNA reads as TGTGCCAGCAGCTATGACAGGCGAGCCTACGAGCAGTACTTC. Amino acid sequence: CASSYDRRAYEQYF.

This clone was observed once. The rearrangement uses TRBV7-3 and TRBJ2-5; D call uncertain. Germline V lookup: CDR1 SGHTA, CDR2 FQGTGA. The V end was cut by 4 bases, the J end by 5 bases, with 11 bases between. CDR3 length: 13 residues. The CDR3 loop is CASSCCLGETQYF. The CDR3 nucleotides are TGTGCCAGCAGCTGTTGTCTAGGTGAGACCCAGTACTTC.

The chain links TRBV9 to TRBJ2-1; 7 bases are a match to TRBD2. CDR3 length: 16 amino acids. In germline, CDR1 is SGDLS, CDR2 YYNGEE. V dropped 4 bases and J dropped 3; count of bases not matched to a gene: 10. CDR3 DNA: TGTGCCAGCAGCCCCCCAAGCGGGGCCCTCTACAATGAGCAGTTCTTC. Translated: CASSPPSGALYNEQFF.

The V gene is TRBV6-5, the J gene TRBJ2-7; possibly TRBD1 or TRBD2 for D (5 bases each). The germline V and J ends were trimmed by 5 bases and 3 bases, with 11 bases remaining between them. The V gene's germline CDR1 is MNHEY and CDR2 SVGAGI. The CDR3 is 13 amino acids. The CDR3 region has the DNA TGTGCCAGCAGTGAGAGGGGATTCTACGAGCAGTACTTC. Translation gives CASSERGFYEQYF.

Note on this clone: Other DNA sequences in this sample translate to the same CDR3. V and J are TRBV7-9 and TRBJ2-5; 7 nucleotides line up with TRBD1. The trim removed 3 bases at V and 4 bases at J, leaving 5 bases unmatched. The CDR3 runs to 14 residues. Germline V gives CDR1 SEHNR, CDR2 FQNEAQ (reference sequence). Here the CDR3 DNA reads TGTGCCAGCAGCTTGACGACAGGGTCAGAGACCCAGTACTTC. This sequence encodes CASSLTTGSETQYF.